This T cell receptor beta chain was captured in a study of patients and donors after allogeneic stem cell transplantation. This CDR3 spans 14 amino acids. V was trimmed by 0 bases and J by 3 bases, leaving 9 bases between them. Germline CDR1 reads ENHRY; CDR2 reads SYGVKD. MiXCR was run by TCRdb on the RT-PCR reads, yielding one entry per CDR3 protein. The table lists about 960,000 distinct CDR3 sequences, approximately 18% of them singletons. The specimen sequenced was blood, either unsorted or a sorted T cell fraction (not recorded which). V is TRBV10-3 and J is TRBJ2-7, with D possibly being TRBD1 or TRBD2 (5 bases each). The sequence was obtained from a human donor who was either an allogeneic HSCT recipient or a stem cell or donor lymphocyte infusion donor (not recorded which). It is not recorded whose cells these are; they may come from a transplant donor. This CDR3 reads CAISESGTDYEQYF. The CDR3 DNA follows: TGTGCCATCAGTGAGTCGGGGACCGACTACGAGCAGTACTTC.